A selection of T cell receptor beta chains follows, all from one sample in a study of human T cells and chemical hapten exposure. TCRdb reprocessed the RACE reads via MiXCR and lists one record per CDR3 protein. The profile shows 95,000 to 150,000 distinct CDR3 sequences, less than 15% of them singletons. The source material was whole blood, sampled in connection with sensitization to the hapten diphenylcyclopropenone (DPC). Receptors were obtained from a woman aged 18-35 years with alopecia areata. Some clones in this sample may be carry-over from other donors' samples. The CDR3 runs from the conserved cysteine through the conserved F or W. D genes are given only for firm matches. Only part of the rows carry a size: once, few, many, or a class if the clone is expanded.

TRBJ2-1 | TRBV4-3 | few | TRBD1 | CASSQMGQTGGYNEQFF | TGCGCCAGCAGCCAAATGGGACAGACAGGAGGTTACAATGAGCAGTTCTTC
TRBJ1-5 | TRBV19 | few | TRBD1 | CASSIEDRDNQPQHF | TGTGCCAGTAGTATAGAGGACAGGGACAATCAGCCCCAGCATTTT
TRBJ2-7 | TRBV12-3/TRBV12-4 | few | TRBD1 | CASSLQGATNEQYF | TGTGCCAGCAGTTTACAGGGGGCGACCAACGAGCAGTACTTC
TRBJ1-2 | TRBV20-1 | few | - | CRAVNSNAGSYGYTF | TGCAGGGCGGTTAACAGCAACGCGGGGAGCTATGGCTACACCTTC
TRBJ2-4 | TRBV5-5 | few | - | CASSPHNSAKNIQYF | TGTGCCAGCAGCCCTCACAACTCCGCGAAAAACATTCAGTACTTC
TRBJ2-7 | TRBV9 | - | TRBD2 | CASSVMTSGEQYF | TGTGCCAGCAGCGTAATGACTAGCGGCGAGCAGTACTTC
TRBJ1-4 | TRBV14 | few | - | CASSAKNWDEKLFF | TGTGCCAGCTCAGCCAAGAACTGGGACGAAAAACTGTTTTTT
TRBJ1-2 | TRBV4-2 | many | - | CASSQDYRASNYGYTF | TGTGCCAGCAGCCAAGACTACAGGGCCTCTAACTATGGCTACACCTTC
TRBJ1-1 | TRBV6-2/TRBV6-3 | - | - | CASSLGGLVTEAFF | TGTGCCAGCAGTCTTGGGGGGCTGGTCACTGAAGCTTTCTTT
TRBJ1-4 | TRBV9 | - | TRBD1 | CVSSSGQWGEKLFF | TGTGTCAGCAGCTCGGGACAGTGGGGTGAAAAACTGTTTTTT
TRBJ2-1 | TRBV5-1 | few | - | CASSLFRWNEQFF | TGCGCCAGCAGCCTCTTCCGTTGGAATGAGCAGTTCTTC
TRBJ1-5 | TRBV5-1 | - | - | CASSLGYQNQPQHF | TGCGCCAGCAGCTTGGGATACCAGAATCAGCCCCAGCATTTT
TRBJ1-6 | TRBV11-2 | many | - | CASSDYRESSYNSPLHF | TGTGCCAGCAGCGACTACAGGGAAAGCTCCTATAATTCACCCCTCCACTTT
TRBJ2-6 | TRBV7-2 | many | - | CASSPRGAAGANVLTF | TGTGCCAGCAGCCCCAGGGGGGCGGCTGGGGCCAACGTCCTGACTTTC
TRBJ1-1 | TRBV6-2/TRBV6-3 | many | - | CASSTLTGATEAFF | TGTGCCAGCAGTACCTTGACAGGCGCCACTGAAGCTTTCTTT
TRBJ2-5 | TRBV18 | many | - | CASSPEETQYF | TGTGCCAGCTCACCAGAAGAGACCCAGTACTTC
TRBJ2-3 | TRBV4-3 | many | TRBD2 | CASSLSTSGRPTDTQYF | TGCGCCAGCAGCCTCTCGACTAGCGGGCGCCCCACAGATACGCAGTATTTT
TRBJ2-2 | TRBV11-3 | - | TRBD1 | CASSQGTETGELFF | TGTGCCAGCAGCCAGGGGACAGAAACCGGGGAGCTGTTTTTT
TRBJ1-2 | TRBV2 | many | TRBD1 | CASLYRDRLNYGYTF | TGTGCCAGCTTGTACCGGGACAGACTTAACTATGGCTACACCTTC
TRBJ2-7 | TRBV6-1 | - | - | CASSEWEYYEQYF | TGTGCCAGCAGTGAATGGGAGTACTACGAGCAGTACTTC
TRBJ2-3 | TRBV18 | few | - | CASSQGYVADTQYF | TGTGCCAGCTCCCAGGGTTACGTGGCAGATACGCAGTATTTT
TRBJ1-6 | TRBV18 | - | - | CASSPREGGYSPLHF | TGTGCCAGCTCACCACGTGAAGGCGGTTATTCACCCCTCCACTTT
TRBJ2-5 | TRBV30 | few | - | CAAESGGPGRYF | TGTGCCGCCGAGTCTGGGGGACCGGGACGGTACTTC
TRBJ2-2 | TRBV5-1 | many | - | CASTPGANTGELFF | TGCGCCAGCACGCCAGGGGCTAACACCGGGGAGCTGTTTTTT
TRBJ2-3 | TRBV20-1 | - | TRBD2 | CSARGGVAGDTQYF | TGCAGTGCTAGAGGCGGGGTAGCGGGGGATACGCAGTATTTT
TRBJ2-1 | TRBV6-5 | many | TRBD2 | CASSRLTSGGVDEQFF | TGTGCCAGCAGTCGACTAACTAGCGGGGGGGTGGATGAGCAGTTCTTC
TRBJ2-6 | TRBV10-3 | once | - | CAISAAPGANVLTF | TGTGCCATCAGTGCGGCGCCTGGGGCCAACGTCCTGACTTTC
TRBJ1-5 | TRBV7-2 | few | - | CASSPGTRGSNQPQHF | TGTGCCAGCAGTCCCGGGACCAGGGGTTCCAATCAGCCCCAGCATTTT
TRBJ1-6 | TRBV20-1 | few | TRBD1 | CSATTGNNSPLHF | TGCAGTGCTACGACAGGGAACAATTCACCCCTCCACTTT
TRBJ2-5 | TRBV5-1 | many | - | CASSFVWDAETQYF | TGCGCCAGCAGCTTTGTTTGGGACGCGGAGACCCAGTACTTC
TRBJ2-5 | TRBV7-6 | few | TRBD2 | CASSPNSGGAETQYF | TGTGCCAGCAGCCCCAATAGCGGGGGGGCAGAGACCCAGTACTTC
TRBJ2-1 | TRBV2 | - | - | CARRRLRRTEQFF | TGTGCCAGAAGGAGATTACGTCGGACCGAGCAGTTCTTC
TRBJ2-6 | TRBV2 | few | - | CASSEFRGFFLSGANVLTF | TGTGCCAGCAGTGAATTTAGAGGGTTTTTCCTCTCTGGGGCCAACGTCCTGACTTTC
TRBJ2-5 | TRBV3-1 | - | - | CASSQRGAGETQYF | TGTGCCAGCAGCCAAAGGGGGGCTGGAGAGACCCAGTACTTC
TRBJ2-2 | TRBV6-5 | few | - | CASSSGLGELFF | TGTGCCAGCAGTTCGGGGTTGGGGGAGCTGTTTTTT
TRBJ1-6 | TRBV7-9 | - | - | CASSLGAGTFWSSYNSPLHF | TGTGCCAGCAGCTTAGGAGCCGGGACGTTCTGGAGCTCCTATAATTCACCCCTCCACTTT
TRBJ1-1 | TRBV27 | few | TRBD1 | CASSLVQGTEAFF | TGTGCCAGCAGTTTAGTACAGGGGACTGAAGCTTTCTTT
TRBJ2-7 | TRBV20-1 | - | - | CSAHVPGGYEQYF | TGCAGTGCCCATGTTCCCGGTGGTTACGAGCAGTACTTC
TRBJ1-1 | TRBV27 | - | - | CASSEREDTEAFF | TGTGCCAGCAGTGAGAGGGAGGACACTGAAGCTTTCTTT
TRBJ2-2 | TRBV11-3 | many | - | CASSPGVPGSSTGELFF | TGTGCCAGCAGCCCAGGGGTTCCGGGGTCGAGCACCGGGGAGCTGTTTTTT
TRBJ2-1 | TRBV7-2 | many | - | CASSLEAKVRGNEQFF | TGTGCCAGCAGCTTAGAGGCTAAGGTCAGGGGAAATGAGCAGTTCTTC